These 3 T cell receptor beta chains originate from one sample sequenced in a study of T-cell memory formation after mild COVID-19. TCRdb independently ran MiXCR on the 5' RACE reads; one entry per CDR3 protein. The sample consists of approximately 440,000 distinct CDR3 sequences, around 18% of them appearing once. The material sequenced was PBMCs or a T cell subset sorted from them (not recorded which). These receptors were taken from an adult woman who had mild COVID-19 (a few samples of this study predate the infection). Cell type and time point are not known.

The chain has TRBV24-1 and TRBJ2-1; TRBD1 or TRBD2 may be the D gene (5 bases each). Trimming took off 4 bases at V and 8 bases at J, with 11 bases between the two ends. Germline lookup yields CDR1 KGHDR and CDR2 SFDVKD. The CDR3 spans 13 residues. The CDR3 sequence: CATSDALGDEQFF. As DNA, the CDR3 is TGTGCCACCAGTGACGCACTAGGGGATGAGCAGTTCTTC.

This clonotype was seen a few times. The V call is TRBV5-4, the J call TRBJ2-1; D might be TRBD1 (5 bases). This CDR3 is built from 12 residues. V lost 0 bases to trimming and J lost 11 bases, with 9 bases between them. Per the germline V gene, CDR1 is SGHNT and CDR2 is YYREEE (reference sequence). The CDR3 protein is CASSLVTGQQFF. The CDR3 bases are TGTGCCAGCAGCTTGGTCACAGGCCAGCAGTTCTTC.

This clonotype was seen more than once but under ten times. V usage is TRBV24-1 and J usage is TRBJ1-1; no firm D call. The germline V gene encodes CDR1 KGHDR and CDR2 SFDVKD. CDR3 length: 13 residues. Trimming shortened V by 8 bases and J by 3 bases, and 12 bases separated the two germline ends. DNA for the CDR3: TGTGCCACCACGGGGTGGAAGGACACTGAAGCTTTCTTT. It encodes CATTGWKDTEAFF.